The 5 T cell receptor beta chains below all came from one sample that was sequenced in a study of immune heterogeneity within non-small cell lung tumors. At 550 to 600 ng per sample, bulk tumor genomic DNA provided the template. Widely spaced biopsies, several per primary tumor, were obtained at surgery. The study cohort was described as untreated, and its members had newly diagnosed non-small cell lung cancer. They went on to have curative surgery. TCR beta CDR3 was amplified by multiplex PCR, first round approximately 10 cycles, 32 V and 13 J primers. TCRdb used MiXCR to reprocess the multiplex PCR reads, holding one entry per CDR3 protein. The data show around 9,600 distinct CDR3 sequences, 25% to 40% seen once. The sequenced material came from lung tumor tissue. The receptors were gathered from a man aged 55-75 years with non-small cell lung cancer.

Within the sample, this clonotype is medium-sized (0.01 to 0.1%). The gene calls are TRBV2 and TRBJ1-1, with 7 bases matching TRBD1. The V gene end was trimmed by 6 bases and the J gene end by 3 bases; junction bases not matched to a gene: 4. The CDR3 is 13 residues long. The germline V gene has CDR1 SNHLY and CDR2 FYNNEI. CDR3 amino acids: CASSSDRDTEAFF. Written as DNA, the CDR3 is TGTGCCAGCAGCTCAGACAGGGACACTGAAGCTTTCTTT.

There are a few counts of this clonotype. The gene calls are TRBV30 and TRBJ2-7; TRBD1 agrees at 8 bases. Losses at the gene ends were 2 bases for V and 1 base for J; bases not matched to a gene: 22. This CDR3 comprises 20 residues. In germline, CDR1 is GTSNPN, CDR2 SVGIG (reference sequence). The CDR3 here is CAWSQFLDRVDRTGSYEQYF. CDR3 bases: TGTGCCTGGAGTCAATTCCTGGACAGGGTTGATCGGACGGGATCCTACGAGCAGTACTTC. Supplemented by reference TRBV30 and TRBJ2-7, the full variable domain reads SQTIHQWPATLVQPVGSPLSLECTVEGTSNPNLYWYRQAAGRGLQLLFYSVGIGQISSEVPQNLSASRPQDRQFILSSKKLLLSDSGFYLCAWSQFLDRVDRTGSYEQYFGPGTRLTVT.

The gene calls are TRBV6-2 or TRBV6-3 and TRBJ2-7; the D gene could be TRBD1 or TRBD2 (5 bases each). Trimming removed 8 bases from V and 7 bases from J, with 21 bases in between. Germline CDR1 reads MNHEY; CDR2 reads SVGEGT. The CDR3 spans 14 residues. CDR3 amino acids: CASRRDASPLEQYF. The CDR3, as DNA: TGTGCCAGCCGCCGGGACGCCTCCCCATTGGAGCAGTACTTC.

The chain links TRBV20-1 to TRBJ2-1, with TRBD2 matching 10 bases. The junction had 9 bases not matched to a gene; V was cut back by 3 bases and J by 10 bases. The germline V gene has CDR1 DFQATT and CDR2 SNEGSKA (reference sequence). The CDR3 has 14 residues. The chain's CDR3 is CSARPPTSGTEQFF. DNA for the CDR3: TGCAGTGCTAGGCCCCCAACTAGCGGGACCGAGCAGTTCTTC.

There are many counts of this clonotype. This rearrangement joins TRBV14 to TRBJ2-1; unclear D gene. In germline, CDR1 is SGHDN, CDR2 FVKESK. V shed 1 base and J shed 9 bases, with 13 bases lying between them. The CDR3 sequence is 14 residues long. This chain's CDR3 is CASSQVRIRSEQFF. CDR3 nucleotide sequence: TGTGCCAGCAGCCAAGTCAGGATTCGGAGTGAGCAGTTCTTC.